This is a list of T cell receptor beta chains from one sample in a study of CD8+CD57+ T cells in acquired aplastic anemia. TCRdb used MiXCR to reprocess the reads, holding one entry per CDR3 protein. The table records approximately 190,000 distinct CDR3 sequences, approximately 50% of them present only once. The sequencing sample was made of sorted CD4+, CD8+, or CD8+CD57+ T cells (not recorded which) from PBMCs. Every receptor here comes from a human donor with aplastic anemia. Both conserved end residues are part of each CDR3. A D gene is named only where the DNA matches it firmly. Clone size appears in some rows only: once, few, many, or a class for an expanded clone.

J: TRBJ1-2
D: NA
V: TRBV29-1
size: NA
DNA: TGCAGCGTTGGTTTCGGGTATGGCTACACCTTC
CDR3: CSVGFGYGYTF

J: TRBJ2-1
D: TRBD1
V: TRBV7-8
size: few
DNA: TGTGCCAGCAGCTCCGACAGGGTCAATGAGCAGTTCTTC
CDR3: CASSSDRVNEQFF

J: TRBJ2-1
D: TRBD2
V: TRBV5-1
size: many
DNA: TGCGCCAGCAGCTTGGAGTGGCCGACTAGCGGGGAGCAGTTCTTC
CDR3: CASSLEWPTSGEQFF

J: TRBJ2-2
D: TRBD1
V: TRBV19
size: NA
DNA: TGTGCCACGGACAGGGGGCCCACCGGGGAGCTGTTTTTT
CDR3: CATDRGPTGELFF

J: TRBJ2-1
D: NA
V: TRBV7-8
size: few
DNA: TGTGCCAGCAGCTTAGGGCTGGGGTTAGGGGTCAATGAGCAGTTCTTC
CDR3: CASSLGLGLGVNEQFF

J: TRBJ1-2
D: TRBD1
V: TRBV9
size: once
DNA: TGTGCCAGCAGCGCAGGACCGGGACAGTCCTCTAACTATGGCTACACCTTC
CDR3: CASSAGPGQSSNYGYTF

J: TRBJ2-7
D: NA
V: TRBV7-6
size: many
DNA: TGTGCCAGCAGCCTGGGGAGCAGAACCTCCTACGAGCAGTACTTC
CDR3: CASSLGSRTSYEQYF

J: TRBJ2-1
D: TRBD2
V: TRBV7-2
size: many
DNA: TGTGCCAGCACCCCGGGGAGCGGGAGGTCGTACAATGAGCAGTTCTTC
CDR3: CASTPGSGRSYNEQFF

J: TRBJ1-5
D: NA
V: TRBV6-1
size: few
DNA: TGTGCCAGCACCCTTGGGGACTTCCGCAATCAGCCCCAGCATTTT
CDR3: CASTLGDFRNQPQHF

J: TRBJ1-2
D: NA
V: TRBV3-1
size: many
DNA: TGTGCCAGCAGCCAAGATCGAGGGGAACCCTATGGCTACACCTTC
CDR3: CASSQDRGEPYGYTF

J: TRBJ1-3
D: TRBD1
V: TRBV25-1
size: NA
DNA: TGTGCCAGCAGTGAACCCCGGACAGGGGGAAACACCATATATTTT
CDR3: CASSEPRTGGNTIYF

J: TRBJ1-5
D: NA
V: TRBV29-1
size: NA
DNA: TGCAGCGTTGTGGAACAGCTCAGTCAGCCCCATCATTTT
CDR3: CSVVEQLSQPHHF

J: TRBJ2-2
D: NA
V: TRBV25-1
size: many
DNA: TGTGCCAGCAGTGAGGTAGCCAACACCGGGGAGCTGTTTTTT
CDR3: CASSEVANTGELFF

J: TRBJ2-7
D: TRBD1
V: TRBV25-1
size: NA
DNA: TGTGCCAGTAGTTTACAGGGGCCGACCTACGAGCAGTACTTC
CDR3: CASSLQGPTYEQYF

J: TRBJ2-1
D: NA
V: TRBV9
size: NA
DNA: TGTGCCAGCAGCCAAAACCCGGAGCCAGGTGGGAATGAGCAGTTCTTC
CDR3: CASSQNPEPGGNEQFF

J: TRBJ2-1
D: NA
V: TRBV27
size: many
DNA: TGTGCCAGCATCTGGGGGTTGGGTGAGCAGTTCTTC
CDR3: CASIWGLGEQFF

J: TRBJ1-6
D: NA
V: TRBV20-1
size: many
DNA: TGCAGTGCTAGAACCTGGGGAGGGTCCGGGAATTCACCCCTCCACTTT
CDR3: CSARTWGGSGNSPLHF

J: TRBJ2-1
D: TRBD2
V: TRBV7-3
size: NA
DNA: TGTGCCAGCAGCGTAACCGGGACTAGCGGATACAATGAGCAGTTCTTC
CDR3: CASSVTGTSGYNEQFF

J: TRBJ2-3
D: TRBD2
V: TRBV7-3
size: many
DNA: TGTGCCAGCAGCTTTAGCGGGACTAGCACAGATACGCAGTATTTT
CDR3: CASSFSGTSTDTQYF

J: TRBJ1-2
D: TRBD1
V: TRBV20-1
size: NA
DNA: TGCAGTGCCTCCCGGACAGGGGGCTGGGGCTATGGCTACACCTTC
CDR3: CSASRTGGWGYGYTF

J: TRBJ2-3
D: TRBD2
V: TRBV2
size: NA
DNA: TGTGCCAGCAGTGGTCTAGCGGGGCGCACAGATACGCAGTATTTT
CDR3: CASSGLAGRTDTQYF

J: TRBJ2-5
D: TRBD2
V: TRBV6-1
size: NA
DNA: TGTGCCAGCAGGGATCTAGCGGGGGGGCTGGGTAAGACCCAGTACTTC
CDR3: CASRDLAGGLGKTQYF

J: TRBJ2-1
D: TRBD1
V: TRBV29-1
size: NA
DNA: TGCAGCGTTGTAGGACAGGCCATAAACAATGAGCAGTTCTTC
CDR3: CSVVGQAINNEQFF

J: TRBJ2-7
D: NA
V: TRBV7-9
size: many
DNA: TGTGCCAGCAGCCCTACCGGGGGCCGCTACGAGCAGTACTTC
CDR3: CASSPTGGRYEQYF

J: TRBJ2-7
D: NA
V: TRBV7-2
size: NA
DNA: TGTGCCAGCAGCGAGGTACGGTCCTACGAGCAGTACTTC
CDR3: CASSEVRSYEQYF

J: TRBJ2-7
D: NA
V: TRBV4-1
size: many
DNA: TGCGCCAGCAGCCAAGATGGGGGACTCTCTCACTACGAGCAGTACTTC
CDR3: CASSQDGGLSHYEQYF

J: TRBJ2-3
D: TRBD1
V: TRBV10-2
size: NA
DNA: TGCGCCAGCAGTCCACCTAGACAGGGACCAGATACGCAGTATTTT
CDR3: CASSPPRQGPDTQYF

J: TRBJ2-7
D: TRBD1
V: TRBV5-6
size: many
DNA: TGTGCCAGCAGCTCGTACAGGGGGCTTTGGGAGCAGTACTTC
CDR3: CASSSYRGLWEQYF

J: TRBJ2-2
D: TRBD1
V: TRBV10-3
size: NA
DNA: TGTGCCATCAGGACAGGGGCCGCGAACACCGGGGAGCTGTTTTTT
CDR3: CAIRTGAANTGELFF

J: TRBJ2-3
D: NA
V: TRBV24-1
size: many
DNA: TGTGCCACCAGTGACCCGCCCCGGAGTACGCAGTATTTT
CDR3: CATSDPPRSTQYF

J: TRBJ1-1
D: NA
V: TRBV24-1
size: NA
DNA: TGTGCCACCCGGGCAGGATGGAACACTGAAGCTTTCTTT
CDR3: CATRAGWNTEAFF

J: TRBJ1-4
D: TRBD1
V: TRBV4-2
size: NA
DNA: TGTGCCAGCAGCCAAGTCGACAGGGTCGGGGAAAAACTGTTTTTT
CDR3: CASSQVDRVGEKLFF

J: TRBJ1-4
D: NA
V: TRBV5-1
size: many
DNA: TGCGCCAGCAGCTTAAATGGGGTAACTAATGAAAAACTGTTTTTT
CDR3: CASSLNGVTNEKLFF

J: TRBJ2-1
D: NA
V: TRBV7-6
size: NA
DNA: TGTGCCAGCAGTCCCGTTGGGGTATCCAGTCACAATGAGCAGTTCTTC
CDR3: CASSPVGVSSHNEQFF

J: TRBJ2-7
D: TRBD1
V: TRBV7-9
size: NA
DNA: TGTGCCAGCAGCTTAGAGAGGACAGGGCGCGAGCAGTACTTC
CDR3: CASSLERTGREQYF

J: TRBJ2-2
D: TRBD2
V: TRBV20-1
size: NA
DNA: TGCAGTGCTAGGGCTAGCGGGGGGGCCGGGGAGCTGTTTTTT
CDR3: CSARASGGAGELFF

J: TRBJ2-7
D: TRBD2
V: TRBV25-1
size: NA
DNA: TGTGCCAGCAGTGAATTCCCCCGTTGGGGAGGGGAAATCTACGAGCAGTACTTC
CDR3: CASSEFPRWGGEIYEQYF

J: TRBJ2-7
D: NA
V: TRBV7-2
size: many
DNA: TGTGCCAGCAGCTTACTCTCCGGGTCAGGGAACGGCGAGCAGTACTTC
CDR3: CASSLLSGSGNGEQYF

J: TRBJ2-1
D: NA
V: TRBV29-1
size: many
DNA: TGCAGCGTCGAGCCCTTTACAGGGCGTCAGTTCAATGAGCAGTTCTTC
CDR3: CSVEPFTGRQFNEQFF

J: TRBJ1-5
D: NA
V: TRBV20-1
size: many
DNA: TGCAGTGCTAGAGATCACGGCCTCAGCAATCAGCCCCAGCATTTT
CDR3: CSARDHGLSNQPQHF

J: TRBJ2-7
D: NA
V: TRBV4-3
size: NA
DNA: TGCGCCAGCAGCCAAGAATCCCAGGGCCCCTACGAGCAGTACTTC
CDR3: CASSQESQGPYEQYF

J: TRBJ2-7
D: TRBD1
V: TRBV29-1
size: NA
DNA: TGCAGCGGCAGGGACAGGGGTCGATACGAGCAGTACTTC
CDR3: CSGRDRGRYEQYF

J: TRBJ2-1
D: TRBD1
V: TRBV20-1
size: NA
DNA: TGCAGTGCTCATTCCGGGGACAGCCGGCCCATTTTGAATGAGCAGTTCTTC
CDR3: CSAHSGDSRPILNEQFF